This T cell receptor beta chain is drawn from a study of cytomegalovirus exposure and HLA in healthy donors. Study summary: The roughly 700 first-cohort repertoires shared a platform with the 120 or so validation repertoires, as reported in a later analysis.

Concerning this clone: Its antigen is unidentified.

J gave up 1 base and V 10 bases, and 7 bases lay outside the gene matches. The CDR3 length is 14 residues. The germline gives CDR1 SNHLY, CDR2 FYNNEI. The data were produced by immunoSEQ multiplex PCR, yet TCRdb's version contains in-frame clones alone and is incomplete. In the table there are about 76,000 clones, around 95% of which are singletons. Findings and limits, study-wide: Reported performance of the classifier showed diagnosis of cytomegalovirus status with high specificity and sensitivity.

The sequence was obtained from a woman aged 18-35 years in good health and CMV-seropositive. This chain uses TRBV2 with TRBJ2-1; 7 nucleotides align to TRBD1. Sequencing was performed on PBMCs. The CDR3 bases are TGTGCCACCGCCAGGGGGAGTTCCTACAATGAGCAGTTCTTC. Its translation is CATARGSSYNEQFF.